These 4 T cell receptor beta chains were sequenced from one sample in a study of blood T cell repertoires in COVID-19. Profiled with immunoSEQ multiplex PCR; TCRdb holds only in-frame clones, not every one. Of under 250,000 clones in the sample, around nine tenths were seen once. Sequences were obtained from peripheral blood. The receptor set was obtained from a man aged 50 or older with COVID-19, enrolled during active disease.

This clone was seen once. The V gene is TRBV24-1, the J gene TRBJ1-6; TRBD1 matches 7 bases. The germline CDR1 and CDR2 sequences are KGHDR and SFDVKD. V lost 9 bases to trimming and J lost 9 bases; unmatched junction nucleotides: 19. The CDR3 contains 17 residues. The CDR3 loop reads CATGTEAPSQFLSPLHF. The CDR3 DNA reads as TGTGCCACCGGGACAGAAGCACCATCCCAATTTCTTTCACCCCTCCACTTT.

This clone was detected once. The chain has TRBV27 and TRBJ2-5; unclear D gene. The V end was cut by 8 bases, the J end by 5 bases, with 9 bases between. CDR1 is MNHEY and CDR2 is SMNVEV in the germline V gene (reference sequence). The CDR3 length is 11 residues. CDR3 in DNA: TGTGCCAGCCAGACCGGGGAGACCCAGTACTTC. This gives the protein CASQTGETQYF.

The J gene is TRBJ2-2, the V gene TRBV6-6, with TRBD1 as a possible D gene (6 bases). Germline V gene data show CDR1 as MNHNY and CDR2 as SVGAGI (reference sequence). There are 16 residues in the CDR3. With 11 bases removed from V and 2 bases from J, the gap between germline ends came to 21 bases. CDR3 residues: CAGLPRRDKNTGELFF. CDR3 DNA: TGTGCCGGCCTACCGCGCCGGGACAAAAACACCGGGGAGCTGTTTTTT.

The V and J genes are TRBV6-2 or TRBV6-3 and TRBJ2-6; TRBD1 agrees at 7 bases. The CDR3 covers 15 residues. Germline-derived CDR1 and CDR2 are MNHEY and SVGEGT. The J segment lost 3 bases and the V segment lost 5 bases, leaving 4 bases of the junction unmatched. CDR3 amino acids: CASSTTGVGANVLTF. CDR3 nucleotide sequence: TGTGCCAGCAGTACTACAGGGGTTGGGGCCAACGTCCTGACTTTC.